The 16 T cell receptor beta chains reported below all come from one sample, sequenced in a study of T-cell memory formation after mild COVID-19. TCRdb re-derived calls from the 5' RACE reads in MiXCR, one entry per CDR3 protein. The sample yields about 320,000 distinct CDR3 sequences, around 15% seen once. Sequencing was carried out using PBMCs or a T cell subset sorted from them (not recorded which). The receptors stem from a man in his late teens or twenties who had mild COVID-19 (a few samples of this study predate the infection). Cell type and time point are not known.

This chain joins TRBV6-6 and TRBJ1-3; D might be TRBD1 (5 bases). This CDR3 comprises 12 residues. Germline lookup yields CDR1 MNHNY and CDR2 SVGAGI (reference sequence). Trimming took off 5 bases at V and 7 bases at J, with 9 bases between the two ends. The CDR3 here is CASSPTVNTIYF. CDR3 nucleotides: TGTGCCAGCAGTCCGACAGTGAACACCATATATTTT.

This chain joins TRBV7-3 and TRBJ1-2; D perhaps matches TRBD1 (5 bases). CDR1 SGHTA and CDR2 FQGTGA come from the germline V gene. The V end lost 3 bases, the J end lost 4 bases, and 12 bases lay between the germline ends. The CDR3 runs to 14 residues. The CDR3 bases are TGTGCCAGCAGCTTGGTCGGGGGGTCCTATGGCTACACCTTC. Translated: CASSLVGGSYGYTF.

This clonotype was detected many times. In DNA form, the CDR3 reads TGTGCCAGCAGTGACAGCTCCTACAATGAGCAGTTCTTC. Translation: CASSDSSYNEQFF. The genes are TRBV6-4 and TRBJ2-1; the D is unclear. Germline V lookup: CDR1 MRHNA, CDR2 SNTAGT. The V gene lost 2 bases and the J gene lost 0 bases, with 2 bases spanning the gap. This CDR3 contains 13 residues.

The gene calls are TRBV29-1 and TRBJ2-5, with 8 positions matching TRBD1. The V gene end was trimmed by 7 bases and the J gene end by 5 bases; junction bases not matched to a gene: 6. The CDR3 is 12 amino acids. Germline-derived CDR1 and CDR2 are SQVTM and ANQGSEA. The CDR3 protein is CSGGQGRETQYF. In DNA form, the CDR3 reads TGCAGCGGTGGACAGGGACGCGAGACCCAGTACTTC.

This chain connects TRBV27 to TRBJ2-2; D is undetermined. From germline, CDR1 is MNHEY and CDR2 SMNVEV (reference sequence). V lost 6 bases and J lost 2, with 13 bases in between. This CDR3 is 15 amino acids long. The chain's CDR3 is CASRPPTVNTGELFF. The CDR3 coding sequence is TGTGCCAGCAGACCCCCTACGGTTAACACCGGGGAGCTGTTTTTT.

This clonotype was detected a few times. The chain joins TRBV5-1 to TRBJ2-3; tentatively, D is TRBD1 (5 bases). The CDR3 runs 16 residues. With 0 bases removed from V and 1 base from J, the gap between germline ends came to 12 bases. Germline values: CDR1 SGHRS, CDR2 YFSETQ. For the CDR3, the DNA is TGCGCCAGCAGCTTGGGTCCAGGGCCCGGCACAGATACGCAGTATTTT. Translation gives CASSLGPGPGTDTQYF.

This clonotype was recorded many times. The chain combines TRBV12-3 or TRBV12-4 with TRBJ2-3; the D is unclear. V was shortened by 3 bases and J by 1 base, with 8 bases between the two germline ends. The CDR3 consists of 14 residues. CDR3 sequence (DNA): TGTGCCAGCAGTTTCGCCAGCCGCACAGATACGCAGTATTTT. The encoded protein is CASSFASRTDTQYF.

The chain links TRBV7-3 to TRBJ2-3; D may be TRBD2 (5 bases). Deletions cut 0 bases from V and 0 bases from J, with 10 bases between. This CDR3 is built from 16 residues. The germline gives CDR1 SGHTA, CDR2 FQGTGA. CDR3 amino acids: CASSLTPSGSTDTQYF. CDR3 bases: TGTGCCAGCAGCTTAACTCCCAGCGGTAGCACAGATACGCAGTATTTT.

V usage is TRBV4-1 and J usage is TRBJ2-1; D not certain. The CDR3 runs 12 residues. Per the germline V gene, CDR1 is MGHRA and CDR2 is YSYEKL. Trimming took 1 base from V and 10 from J, leaving 8 bases between them. As DNA, the CDR3 is TGCGCCAGCAGCCAAGCTCTTAGGGAGCAGTTCTTC. It encodes CASSQALREQFF.

The rearrangement links TRBV5-4 to TRBJ2-7; TRBD1 agrees at 7 bases. From germline, CDR1 is SGHNT and CDR2 YYREEE (reference sequence). The CDR3 is 13 amino acids. V was clipped by 6 bases and J by 0 bases; unmatched bases: 3. The CDR3 loop is CASTQGTSYEQYF. For the CDR3, the DNA is TGTGCCAGCACACAGGGGACCTCCTACGAGCAGTACTTC.

This clonotype has only a few counts. V usage is TRBV9 and J usage is TRBJ1-1; maybe TRBD1 (5 bases). Trimming removed 6 bases from V and 7 bases from J, with 22 bases in between. Germline CDR1 is SGDLS and CDR2 is YYNGEE. This CDR3 contains 15 residues. CDR3 coding DNA: TGTGCCAGCACAAGTGAATATGACAGTGGAGATGAAGCTTTCTTT. This translates into CASTSEYDSGDEAFF.

This clonotype has more than one count but fewer than ten. This chain uses TRBV27 with TRBJ1-5; D perhaps matches TRBD1 (6 bases). The germline CDR1 and CDR2 sequences are MNHEY and SMNVEV (reference sequence). V lost 3 bases to trimming and J lost 9 bases, with 12 bases between them. The CDR3 is 13 amino acids. CDR3 bases: TGTGCCAGCAGTTTGGGAGGGACAAGGCCCCAGCATTTT. Translation gives CASSLGGTRPQHF.

This clonotype was seen only a few times. The rearrangement joins TRBV12-3 or TRBV12-4 to TRBJ1-2; possible D gene TRBD1, 5 bases. The CDR3 is made up of 13 amino acids. V lost 5 bases and J lost 7, with 14 bases in between. The DNA of the CDR3 is TGTGCCAGCAGTGGGGGTCCGAGTGGTGGCTACACCTTC. Protein sequence: CASSGGPSGGYTF.

This clonotype was seen a few times. The CDR3 region has the DNA TGTGCCAGCAGCCGGAGCGATGAGCAGTACTTC. This encodes CASSRSDEQYF. The chain couples TRBV6-2 or TRBV6-3 to TRBJ2-7, with no clear D. Trimming took 6 bases from V and 7 from J, leaving 10 bases between them. The CDR3 runs to 11 residues. CDR1 and CDR2 from the germline V gene are MNHEY and SVGEGT.

CDR3 coding DNA: TGTGCCACCCAGGACAGGGACTACGAGCAGTACGTC. Translating gives CATQDRDYEQYV. This chain uses TRBV6-1 with TRBJ2-7, with TRBD1 matching 8 bases. Germline CDR1 reads MNHNS; CDR2 reads SASEGT. The CDR3 is 12 residues long. V trimming: 10 bases; J trimming: 3 bases; junction bases outside the gene matches: 5.

A few counts support this clonotype. The chain carries TRBV18 and TRBJ1-5; the D gene is possibly TRBD1 (6 bases). Per the germline V gene, CDR1 is KGHSH and CDR2 is LQKENI. The CDR3 is 15 amino acids. Trimming took 3 bases from V and 7 from J, leaving 16 bases between them. The CDR3 DNA follows: TGTGCCAGCTCACCTATTACGGGGGCAGGGCAGCCCCAGCATTTT. Translation: CASSPITGAGQPQHF.